These 5 T cell receptor beta chains were sequenced from one sample in a study of shared T cell receptors in the human thymus. Produced via immunoSEQ multiplex PCR; TCRdb's table is partial and in-frame only. The sample contains roughly 500,000 clones, about four fifths of which appear only once. These data were also filed under a second study, of human thymus T cells.

Specimen: thymocytes. The receptors here all came from a boy in the first two years of life with a congenital heart defect.

The V call is TRBV30, the J call TRBJ1-4; a possible D gene is TRBD1 (5 bases). Per the germline V gene, CDR1 is GTSNPN and CDR2 is SVGIG (reference sequence). Trimming took off 4 bases at V and 2 bases at J, with 17 bases between the two ends. The CDR3 runs to 16 residues. CDR3 residues: CAWTPGGRTTNEKLFF. CDR3 coding DNA: TGTGCCTGGACCCCCGGGGGTAGGACGACTAATGAAAAACTGTTTTTT. The whole variable domain, remainder taken from reference TRBV30 and TRBJ1-4, is SQTIHQWPATLVQPVGSPLSLECTVEGTSNPNLYWYRQAAGRGLQLLFYSVGIGQISSEVPQNLSASRPQDRQFILSSKKLLLSDSGFYLCAWTPGGRTTNEKLFFGSGTQLSVL.

The chain combines TRBV6-6 with TRBJ2-7; 8 bases align to TRBD1. The CDR3 extends over 16 amino acids. Losses at the gene ends were 6 bases for V and 3 bases for J; bases not matched to a gene: 13. Germline V lookup: CDR1 MNHNY, CDR2 SVGAGI (reference sequence). The CDR3 bases are TGTGCCAGCAGAACTTCCCCGGGACAGGAGAGCTACGAGCAGTACTTC. Translation: CASRTSPGQESYEQYF.

This rearrangement joins TRBV4-2 to TRBJ2-1, with 9 bases identical to TRBD2. The CDR3 is 16 residues long. Trimming removed 3 bases from V and 4 bases from J; junction bases left unmatched: 7. Per the germline V gene, CDR1 is LGHNA and CDR2 is YNFKEQ. The CDR3 loop is CASSHPGLAKYNEQFF. As DNA, the CDR3 is TGTGCCAGCAGCCACCCCGGACTAGCGAAGTACAATGAGCAGTTCTTC.

This clone was seen only a few times. This chain links TRBV11-3 with TRBJ1-4; possibly TRBD1 for D (5 bases). CDR3 size: 15 residues. The germline V and J ends were trimmed by 3 bases and 1 base, with 9 bases remaining between them. In germline, CDR1 is SGHNT, CDR2 YENEEA. As DNA, the CDR3 is TGTGCCAGCAGCTTTTCGGGGGGAACTAATGAAAAACTGTTTTTT. This translates into CASSFSGGTNEKLFF.

The chain combines TRBV29-1 with TRBJ1-1, with a tentative D call TRBD1 (6 bases). The V gene's germline CDR1 is SQVTM and CDR2 ANQGSEA. This CDR3 is built from 13 residues. V lost 6 bases and J lost 0, with 11 bases in between. DNA of the CDR3: TGCAGCGTCACGACAGGAATGAACACTGAAGCTTTCTTT. This translates into CSVTTGMNTEAFF.